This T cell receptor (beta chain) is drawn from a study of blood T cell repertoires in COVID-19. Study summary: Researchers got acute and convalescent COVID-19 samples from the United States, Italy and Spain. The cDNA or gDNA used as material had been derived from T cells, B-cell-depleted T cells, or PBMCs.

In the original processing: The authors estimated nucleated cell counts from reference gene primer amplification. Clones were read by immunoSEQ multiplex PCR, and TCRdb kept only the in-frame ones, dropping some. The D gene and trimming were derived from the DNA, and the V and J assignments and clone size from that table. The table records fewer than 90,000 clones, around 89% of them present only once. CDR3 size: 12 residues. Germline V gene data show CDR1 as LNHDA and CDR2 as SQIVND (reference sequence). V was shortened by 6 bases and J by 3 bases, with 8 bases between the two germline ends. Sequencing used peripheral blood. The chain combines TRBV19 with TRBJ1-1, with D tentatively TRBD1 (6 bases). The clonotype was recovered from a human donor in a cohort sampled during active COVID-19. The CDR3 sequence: CASRGGYTEAFF. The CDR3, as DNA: TGTGCCAGTAGAGGGGGTTACACTGAAGCTTTCTTT.